This T cell receptor (beta chain) was captured by sequencing in a study of blood T cell repertoires in COVID-19. About the study: The origin of the acute and convalescent COVID-19 samples was the United States, Italy and Spain. PBMCs, B-cell-depleted T cells, or T cells provided the cDNA or gDNA that made up the material.

Germline loops: CDR1 LNHDA, CDR2 SQIVND (reference sequence). The ends lost 3 bases at V and 4 bases at J; junction bases unmatched: 11. The CDR3 runs 17 residues. Original data processing: Reference gene primer amplification gave nucleated cell count estimates. Repertoires were generated with immunoSEQ multiplex PCR, while TCRdb's copy carries only in-frame clones and drops some. D and trimming come from the DNA, and the V and J calls and clone size come from that table. Here the sample spans some 42,000 clones, about 88% being singletons. The sequenced material came from peripheral blood. This TCR was sampled from a human donor in a cohort sampled during active COVID-19. This sequence joins TRBV19 and TRBJ2-2, with TRBD1 matching over 7 bases. The CDR3 here is CASSMGKQGRFTGELFF. The CDR3, as DNA: TGTGCCAGTAGTATGGGCAAACAGGGGCGGTTCACCGGGGAGCTGTTTTTT. Filled out from reference TRBV19 and TRBJ2-2, the complete variable domain reads DGGITQSPKYLFRKEGQNVTLSCEQNLNHDAMYWYRQDPGQGLRLIYYSQIVNDFQKGDIAEGYSVSREKKESFPLTVTSAQKNPTAFYLCASSMGKQGRFTGELFFGEGSRLTVL.